The 10 T cell receptor beta chains given below trace back to one sample, sequenced in a study of T cell changes during pregnancy in multiple sclerosis. Sequencing was performed with immunoSEQ multiplex PCR; in TCRdb, only in-frame clones are kept and a portion is missing. The sample consists of roughly 30,000 clones, around 90% of them appearing once. The sample here was CD4+ T cells from peripheral blood mononuclear cells, taken in the first trimester of pregnancy. Receptors were obtained from a female donor in good health, enrolled as a control in a pregnancy study.

This clone appeared a single time. The V call is TRBV4-3, the J call TRBJ2-1; 10 nucleotides match TRBD2. Per germline, CDR1 LGHNA and CDR2 YSLEER. V trimming: 4 bases; J trimming: 10 bases; junction bases outside the gene matches: 4. CDR3 length: 13 residues. The DNA for the CDR3 is TGCGCCAGCAGCCCCGGAGCGGGGGGGGAGCAGTTCTTC. This translates into CASSPGAGGEQFF.

V usage is TRBV4-3 and J usage is TRBJ1-2; 7 bases line up with TRBD1. The CDR3 spans 16 residues. Germline loops: CDR1 LGHNA, CDR2 YSLEER. V lost 2 bases and J lost 5; bases outside the gene matches: 11. The CDR3 loop reads CASSQFSDRELYGYTF. In DNA, the CDR3 is TGCGCCAGCAGCCAATTTTCAGACAGGGAACTATATGGCTACACCTTC.

This clone was seen only once. DNA for the CDR3: TGCAGCGTTGAGACCGGACAGATCCTCTATGGCTACACCTTC. This codes for CSVETGQILYGYTF. This chain uses TRBV29-1 with TRBJ1-2, with D possibly TRBD1 on 6 matching bases. Trimming removed 3 bases at V and 4 bases at J, with 15 bases between. This CDR3 has 14 residues. Germline assignment: CDR1 SQVTM and CDR2 ANQGSEA.

J is TRBJ2-3 and V is TRBV9, with 14 bases that match TRBD2. J gave up 5 bases and V 2 bases, and 7 bases lay outside the gene matches. The germline V gene has CDR1 SGDLS and CDR2 YYNGEE. This CDR3 has 17 residues. CDR3 protein: CASSVQGTSGGLDTQYF. CDR3 DNA: TGTGCCAGCAGCGTCCAAGGGACTAGCGGGGGATTAGATACGCAGTATTTT.

This sequence joins TRBV29-1 and TRBJ2-2, with 10 bases lining up with TRBD2. The V gene's germline CDR1 is SQVTM and CDR2 ANQGSEA. Unmatched junction bases numbered 6, after V lost 6 bases and J lost 2 bases. The CDR3 spans 15 residues. For the CDR3, the DNA is TGCAGCGTCGGTAGCGGGGGGTCCAACACCGGGGAGCTGTTTTTT. This encodes CSVGSGGSNTGELFF.

The chain links TRBV6-4 to TRBJ2-2; 8 bases fit TRBD2. Germline values: CDR1 MRHNA, CDR2 SNTAGT. V trimming: 4 bases; J trimming: 3 bases; junction bases outside the gene matches: 7. The CDR3 length is 16 residues. In nucleotides, the CDR3 is TGTGCCAGCAGTGTTGAAGCGGGGGACTACACCGGGGAGCTGTTTTTT. Its protein product is CASSVEAGDYTGELFF.

The J gene is TRBJ1-1, the V gene TRBV11-2, with D tentatively TRBD1 (5 bases). The germline gives CDR1 SGHAT, CDR2 FQNNGV. The CDR3 is 18 residues long. Trimming pared 5 bases from V and 3 bases from J, leaving 25 bases between. CDR3 sequence: CASSDVSAGRGWDTEAFF. The CDR3 nucleotides read TGTGCCAGCAGCGATGTCTCGGCGGGGCGGGGTTGGGACACTGAAGCTTTCTTT.

The chain joins TRBV7-9 to TRBJ1-2, with D perhaps TRBD1 (5 bases). The CDR3 extends over 17 amino acids. V lost 7 bases, J lost 3 bases, and 24 bases lay in between. Germline V CDR1 and CDR2: SEHNR, FQNEAQ (reference sequence). Here the CDR3 DNA reads TGTGCCAGCACCCTCCAACGCTACAGGTTGTCGGACTATGGCTACACCTTC. Translation gives CASTLQRYRLSDYGYTF.

The chain uses TRBV29-1 and TRBJ2-1; 13 bases line up with TRBD2. The CDR3 consists of 14 residues. The V gene end was trimmed by 6 bases and the J gene end by 10 bases; junction bases not matched to a gene: 9. Germline V gives CDR1 SQVTM, CDR2 ANQGSEA. The CDR3 loop is CSVGTSGALEEQFF. In DNA form, the CDR3 reads TGCAGCGTAGGGACTAGCGGGGCGTTAGAAGAGCAGTTCTTC.

This clone came up once. This chain links TRBV5-5 with TRBJ2-3, with D tentatively TRBD2 (7 bases). This CDR3 is built from 15 residues. V was trimmed by 0 bases and J by 4 bases, leaving 12 bases between them. Germline V CDR1 and CDR2: SGHKS, YYEKEE (reference sequence). The CDR3 spells CASSLALGGADTQYF. The CDR3, as DNA: TGTGCCAGCAGCTTGGCTCTAGGGGGGGCAGATACGCAGTATTTT.